The 4 T cell receptor beta chains below all came from one sample that was sequenced in a study of blood T cell repertoires in COVID-19. Some clones are missing from TCRdb's copy, which holds only in-frame ones; the method was immunoSEQ multiplex PCR. Among approximately 80,000 clones, roughly 86% were seen once, and the ten largest hold around 5.2%. Sequencing was done on a sample of peripheral blood. Receptors originate from a man aged 35 to 55 with acute or convalescent COVID-19.

This chain joins TRBV6-5 and TRBJ2-5, with 7 bases matching TRBD2. Per germline, CDR1 MNHEY and CDR2 SVGAGI. J was trimmed by 2 bases and V by 5 bases; bases with no gene match: 5. CDR3 size: 14 residues. The CDR3 is CASSPGGWQETQYF. The CDR3 nucleotides are TGTGCCAGCAGTCCGGGGGGTTGGCAAGAGACCCAGTACTTC.

The chain joins TRBV29-1 to TRBJ1-2, with D perhaps matching TRBD1 (6 bases). This CDR3 contains 11 residues. Trimming shortened V by 3 bases and J by 8 bases, and 10 bases separated the two germline ends. The germline V gene encodes CDR1 SQVTM and CDR2 ANQGSEA. CDR3 amino acids: CSVESGAGYTF. The CDR3 DNA follows: TGCAGCGTTGAGTCAGGGGCCGGCTACACCTTC. Full variable domain (remainder filled in from reference TRBV29-1 and TRBJ1-2): SAVISQKPSRDICQRGTSLTIQCQVDSQVTMMFWYRQQPGQSLTLIATANQGSEATYESGFVIDKFPISRPNLTFSTLTVSNMSPEDSSIYLCSVESGAGYTFGSGTRLTVV.

About this clone itself: The sample contains more than one DNA sequence encoding this CDR3. The V call is TRBV18, the J call TRBJ2-3, with D possibly being TRBD1 (5 bases). The CDR3 contains 15 residues. Germline CDR1 reads KGHSH; CDR2 reads LQKENI. Trimming cost V 1 base and J 1 base, with 9 bases left between them. The CDR3 DNA sequence: TGTGCCAGCTCACCACTGGGGCAGGGCACAGATACGCAGTATTTT. Protein: CASSPLGQGTDTQYF.

The chain employs TRBV13 and TRBJ2-2; D might be TRBD1 (5 bases). The CDR3 loop spans 14 amino acids. From germline, CDR1 is PRHDT and CDR2 FYEKMQ (reference sequence). The V gene lost 8 bases and the J gene lost 0 bases, with 10 bases spanning the gap. The CDR3 region has the DNA TGTGCCAGCGAGGACACTTCGAACACCGGGGAGCTGTTTTTT. Its translation is CASEDTSNTGELFF.